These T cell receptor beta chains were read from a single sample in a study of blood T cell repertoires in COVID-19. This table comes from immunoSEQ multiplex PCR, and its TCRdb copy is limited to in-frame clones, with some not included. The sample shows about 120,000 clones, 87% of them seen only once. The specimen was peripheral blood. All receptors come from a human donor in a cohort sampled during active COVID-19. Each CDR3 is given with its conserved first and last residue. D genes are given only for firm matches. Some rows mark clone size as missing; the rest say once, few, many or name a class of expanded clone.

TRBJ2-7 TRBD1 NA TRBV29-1 TGCAGCGTTGAAGGGGGACAGGGGGCCAAAGAGCAGTACTTC CSVEGGQGAKEQYF
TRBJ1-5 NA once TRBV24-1 TGTGCCACCAGTCGGGGAAGCCCTGGGGCCCAGCATTTT CATSRGSPGAQHF
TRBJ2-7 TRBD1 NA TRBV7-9 TGTGCCAGCAGCCACGGCGGGACAGGTTACCACGAGCAGTACTTC CASSHGGTGYHEQYF
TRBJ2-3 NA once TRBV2 TGTGCCAGCAGTGAACCTGGAGTGGACAGAGATTCAGATACGCAGTATTTT CASSEPGVDRDSDTQYF
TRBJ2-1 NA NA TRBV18 TGTGCCAGCTCACCGGGTCGACTGTACAATGAGCAGTTCTTC CASSPGRLYNEQFF
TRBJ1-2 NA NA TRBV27 TGTGCCAGCAGCAACCGCTCAGGGGCCTTTGGCTACACCTTC CASSNRSGAFGYTF
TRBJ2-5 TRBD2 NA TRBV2 TGTGCCAGCAGGGGCTTAGAGAAAAAGCGGGGGGACCGCGAAGAGACCCAGTACTTC CASRGLEKKRGDREETQYF
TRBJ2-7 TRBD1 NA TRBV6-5 TGTGCCTCCCGGGGTCCGGGACAGGGGAGGCAGCAGTACTTC CASRGPGQGRQQYF
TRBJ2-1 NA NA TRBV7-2 TGTGCCAGCAGCCCGCCCCGGGGGGCGGCCAATGAGCAGTTCTTC CASSPPRGAANEQFF
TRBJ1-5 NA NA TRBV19 TGTGCCAGTAGGACGGAACGGGGGGTCGGCAATCAGCCCCAGCATTTT CASRTERGVGNQPQHF
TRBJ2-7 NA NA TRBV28 TGTGCCAGCAGAGGACGGCGGTTAGGGAGCTCCTACGAGCAGTACTTC CASRGRRLGSSYEQYF
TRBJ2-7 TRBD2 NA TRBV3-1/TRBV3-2 TGTGCCAGCAGCCAAGTGACTAGCGAGGGCGAGCAGTACTTC CASSQVTSEGEQYF
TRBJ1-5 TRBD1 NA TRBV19 TGTGCCAGCGGCGGGACAGCAGAACAGCCCCAGCATTTT CASGGTAEQPQHF
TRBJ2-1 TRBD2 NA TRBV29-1 TGCAGCGTTGAAGATCGAAGGACTAGCGGCAATGAGCAGTTCTTC CSVEDRRTSGNEQFF
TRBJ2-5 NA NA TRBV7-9 TGTGCCAGCAGTCTAATGGAGACCCAGTACTTC CASSLMETQYF
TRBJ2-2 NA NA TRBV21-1 TGTGCCAGCAGCAAAGATCCCGCTAGCGGGGGGGCTACCGGGGAGCTGTTTTTT CASSKDPASGGATGELFF
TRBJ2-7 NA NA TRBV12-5 TGTGCTAGTGGTTTGGCGGTACTCTACGAGGATTCAAGCTCCTACGAGCAGTACTTC CASGLAVLYEDSSSYEQYF
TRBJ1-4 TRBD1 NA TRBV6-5 TGTGCCAGCAGAACAGGGGCAACTAATGAAAAACTGTTTTTT CASRTGATNEKLFF
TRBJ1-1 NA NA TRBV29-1 TGCAGCGCCACCCCCGGACGGGAGAACACTGAAGCTTTCTTT CSATPGRENTEAFF
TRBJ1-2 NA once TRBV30 TGTGCCTGGAGTGTGCGGCAGGGGCCCTATGGCTACACCTTC CAWSVRQGPYGYTF
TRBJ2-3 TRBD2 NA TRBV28 TGTGCCAGCAGCACCAGCGGGAGGGGCACAGATACGCAGTATTTT CASSTSGRGTDTQYF
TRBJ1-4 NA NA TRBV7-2 TGTGCCAGCTCCTGGGGAGTTAATGAAAAACTGTTTTTT CASSWGVNEKLFF
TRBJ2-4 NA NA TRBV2 TGTGCCAGCAGCCACCCACAAACTTACCGGGGGGCCAAAAACATTCAGTACTTC CASSHPQTYRGAKNIQYF
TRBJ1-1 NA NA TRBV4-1 TGCGCCAGCAGCCAAGCCGCCGACAGTGTGAACACTGAAGCTTTCTTT CASSQAADSVNTEAFF
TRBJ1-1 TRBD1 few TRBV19 TGTGCCAGTATTCCGGGACAGGGATGGAACACTGAAGCTTTCTTT CASIPGQGWNTEAFF
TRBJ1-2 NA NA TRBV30 TGTGCCTGGAAATCCCAGGAGACAGTCTATGGCTACACCTTC CAWKSQETVYGYTF
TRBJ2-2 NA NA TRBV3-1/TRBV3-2 TGTGCCAGCAGGAAACTAGATTACACCGGGGAGCTGTTTTTT CASRKLDYTGELFF
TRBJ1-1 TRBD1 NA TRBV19 TGTGCCAGTAGTGGGTCTTTTAGGGGGCTAAACATGAACACTGAAGCTTTCTTT CASSGSFRGLNMNTEAFF
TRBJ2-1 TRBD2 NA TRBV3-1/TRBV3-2 TGTGCCAGCAGCCGGGAACTAGCGGACACCTACAATGAGCAGTTCTTC CASSRELADTYNEQFF
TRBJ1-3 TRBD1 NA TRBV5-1 TGCGCCAGCAGCTTGGAACAGGGGCGCTCTGGAAACACCATATATTTT CASSLEQGRSGNTIYF
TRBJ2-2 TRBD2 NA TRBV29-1 TGCAGCGTAGCCTCCGGGACTAGCGGGAGGGGATACACCGGGGAGCTGTTTTTT CSVASGTSGRGYTGELFF
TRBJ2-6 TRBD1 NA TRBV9 TGTGCCAGCAGCGAGGGGGACAGGGGGCTAGCTGGGGCCAACGTCCTGACTTTC CASSEGDRGLAGANVLTF
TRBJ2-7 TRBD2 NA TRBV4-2 TGTGCCAGCAGCGAGACTAGCGGGAGGCTCCTCACTTACGAGCAGTACTTC CASSETSGRLLTYEQYF
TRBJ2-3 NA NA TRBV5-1 TGCGCCAGCAGCTTAGGCTCTCCAGCCCAGCCCAGGAATTTT CASSLGSPAQPRNF
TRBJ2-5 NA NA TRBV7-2 TGTGCCAGCAGCTTAGTTGCAGAAGAGACCCAGTACTTC CASSLVAEETQYF
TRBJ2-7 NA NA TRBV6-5 TGTGCCAGCAGTTCTACTAGCCGCGAGCAGTACTTC CASSSTSREQYF
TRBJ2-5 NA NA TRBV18 TGTGCCAGCTCCCTGATGGGGGGTGGAGAAGAGACCCAGTACTTC CASSLMGGGEETQYF
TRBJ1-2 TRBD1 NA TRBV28 TGTGCCAGCAGTTTGGGACAGAGTTATGGCTACACCTTC CASSLGQSYGYTF
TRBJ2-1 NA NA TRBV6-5 TGTGCCAGCAGCTTCGACAGGACTTCCAATGAGCAGTTCTTC CASSFDRTSNEQFF
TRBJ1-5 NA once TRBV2 TGTGCCAGCAGTGAAACAGATAATAGCAATCAGCCCCAGCATTTT CASSETDNSNQPQHF
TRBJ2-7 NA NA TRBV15 TGTGCCACCAGCAGAGATCTAGCTTCCGAGCAGTACTTC CATSRDLASEQYF
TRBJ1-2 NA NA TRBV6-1 TGTGCCAGCAGTGAAAGTGGAGGGCAGTATGGCTACACCTTC CASSESGGQYGYTF
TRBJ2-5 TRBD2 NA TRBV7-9 TGTGCCAGCAGCTCAGGGACTGCGGGGGTGGAGACCCAGTACTTC CASSSGTAGVETQYF
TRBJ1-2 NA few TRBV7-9 TGTGCCAGCAGTCCGCCGGGACTGGAGGGGTTATTCACCTTC CASSPPGLEGLFTF
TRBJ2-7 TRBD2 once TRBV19 TGTGCCAGTAGTCGTAGCGGGGACTACGAGCAGTACTTC CASSRSGDYEQYF
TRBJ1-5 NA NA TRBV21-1 TGTGCCAGAAAAGGAGTAAGAGGTGGTATAGTCGGCAATCAGCCCCAGCATTTT CARKGVRGGIVGNQPQHF
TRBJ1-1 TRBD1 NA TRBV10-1 TGCGCCAGCAGTGGTGGGACAGAGAACACTGAAGCTTTCTTT CASSGGTENTEAFF
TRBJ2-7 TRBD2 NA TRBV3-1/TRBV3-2 TGTGCCAGCAGCCAATCCGGGCTAGCGGGAGTCGAGCAGTACTTC CASSQSGLAGVEQYF
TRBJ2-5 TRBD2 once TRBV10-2 TGCGCCAGCAGACTAGCGGGGGGGCCTGGGGAGACCCAGTACTTC CASRLAGGPGETQYF
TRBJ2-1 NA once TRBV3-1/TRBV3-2 TGTGCCAGCAGCCAGGTTCGACAGGCCTCCTACAATGAGCAGTTCTTC CASSQVRQASYNEQFF
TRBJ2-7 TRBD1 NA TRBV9 TGTGCCAGCAGCGGAGCAGGGGGAGAGCAGTACTTC CASSGAGGEQYF
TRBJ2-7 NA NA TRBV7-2 TGTGCCAGCAGCTTAGTTTCTAGCTTTAGCTCCTACGAGCAGTACTTC CASSLVSSFSSYEQYF
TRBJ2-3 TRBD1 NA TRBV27 TGTGCCAGCACGGCTTTCCGGGACAGAGCCGGAGATACGCAGTATTTT CASTAFRDRAGDTQYF
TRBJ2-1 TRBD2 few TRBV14 TGTGCCAGCAGCCAAGAATCGGCGGGAGGGCCCCTATACAATGAGCAGTTCTTC CASSQESAGGPLYNEQFF
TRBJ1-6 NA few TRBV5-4 TGTGCCAGCAGCTTGGGCGGTTGGGGACTAGAACACCTCCACTTT CASSLGGWGLEHLHF